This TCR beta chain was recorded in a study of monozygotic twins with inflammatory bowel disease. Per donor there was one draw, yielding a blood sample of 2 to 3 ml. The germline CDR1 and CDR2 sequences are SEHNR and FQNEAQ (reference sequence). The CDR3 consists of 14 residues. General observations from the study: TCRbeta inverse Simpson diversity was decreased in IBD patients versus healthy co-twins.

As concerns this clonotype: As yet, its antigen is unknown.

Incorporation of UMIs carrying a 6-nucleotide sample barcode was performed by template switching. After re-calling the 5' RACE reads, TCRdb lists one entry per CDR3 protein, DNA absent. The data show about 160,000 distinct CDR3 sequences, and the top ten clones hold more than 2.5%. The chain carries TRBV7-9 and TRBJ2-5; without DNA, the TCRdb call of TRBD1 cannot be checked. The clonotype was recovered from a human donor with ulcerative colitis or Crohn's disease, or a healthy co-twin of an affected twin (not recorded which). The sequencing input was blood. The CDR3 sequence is CASSRDRAGETQYF.